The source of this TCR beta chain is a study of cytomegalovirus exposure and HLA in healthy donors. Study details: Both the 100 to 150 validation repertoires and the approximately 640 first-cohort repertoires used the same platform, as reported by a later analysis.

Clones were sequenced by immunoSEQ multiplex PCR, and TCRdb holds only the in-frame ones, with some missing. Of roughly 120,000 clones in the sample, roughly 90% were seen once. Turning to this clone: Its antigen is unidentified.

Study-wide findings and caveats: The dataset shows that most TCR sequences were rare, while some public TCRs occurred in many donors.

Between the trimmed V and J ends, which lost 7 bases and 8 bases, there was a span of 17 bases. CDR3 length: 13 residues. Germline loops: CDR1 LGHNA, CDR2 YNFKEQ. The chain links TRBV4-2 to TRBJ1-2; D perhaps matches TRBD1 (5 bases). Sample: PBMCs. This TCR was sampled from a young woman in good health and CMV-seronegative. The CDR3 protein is CASTQGPQGGYTF. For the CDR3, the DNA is TGTGCCAGCACTCAGGGTCCGCAAGGAGGCTACACCTTC.